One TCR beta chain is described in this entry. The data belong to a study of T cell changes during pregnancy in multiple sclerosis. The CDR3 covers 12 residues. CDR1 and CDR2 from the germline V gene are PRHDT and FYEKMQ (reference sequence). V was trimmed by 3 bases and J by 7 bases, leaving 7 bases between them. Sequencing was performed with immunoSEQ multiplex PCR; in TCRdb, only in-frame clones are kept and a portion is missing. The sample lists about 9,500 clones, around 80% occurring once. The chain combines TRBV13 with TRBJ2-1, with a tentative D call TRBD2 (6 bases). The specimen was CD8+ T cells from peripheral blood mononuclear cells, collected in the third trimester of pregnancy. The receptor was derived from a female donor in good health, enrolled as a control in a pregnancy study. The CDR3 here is CASSFGGNEQFF. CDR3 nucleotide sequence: TGTGCCAGCAGCTTTGGAGGGAATGAGCAGTTCTTC.